This T cell receptor (beta chain) is from a study of STAT5B mutations in CD4+ large granular lymphocyte leukemia. Study-wide context: Among healthy controls, a particular HLA allele went with more CDR3 'QG' motifs.

Study-wide results and caveats: No patients shared main leukemic clonotypes, though less than 30% appeared at low frequency elsewhere. 8/27 top patient clones versus 2/35 control clones were TRBV06-family.

Healthy controls were blood donor buffy coats. The CDR3 has 15 amino acids. Trimming stripped 7 bases from V and 7 bases from J, with 20 bases between. CDR1 and CDR2 (germline): MNHNY, SVGAGI (reference sequence). Measured with immunoSEQ multiplex PCR; TCRdb has only the in-frame clones, and not every one. The sample carries about 30,000 clones, 65% to 85% recorded once. Worth noting for this clone: Its antigen is not known.

This sequence was found in a human donor in good health. Sequenced input: CD4+ T cells from blood buffy coats. The chain carries TRBV6-6 and TRBJ1-5; D may be TRBD1 (6 bases). CDR3 residues: CASTAPSGQGQPQHF. The CDR3 coding sequence is TGTGCCAGCACCGCACCCTCCGGCCAGGGGCAGCCCCAGCATTTT.